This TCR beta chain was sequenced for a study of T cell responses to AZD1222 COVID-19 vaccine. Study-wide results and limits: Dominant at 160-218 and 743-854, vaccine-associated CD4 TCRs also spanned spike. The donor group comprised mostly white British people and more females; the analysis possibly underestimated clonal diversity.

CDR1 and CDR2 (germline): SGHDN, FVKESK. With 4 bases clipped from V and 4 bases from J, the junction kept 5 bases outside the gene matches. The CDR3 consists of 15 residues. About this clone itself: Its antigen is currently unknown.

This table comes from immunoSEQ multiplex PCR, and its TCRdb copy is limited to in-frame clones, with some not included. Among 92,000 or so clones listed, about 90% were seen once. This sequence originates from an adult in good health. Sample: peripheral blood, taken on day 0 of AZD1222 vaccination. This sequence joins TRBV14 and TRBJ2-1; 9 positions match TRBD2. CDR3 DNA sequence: TGTGCCAGCAGCCTTCGAGCGGGAGGTTACAATGAGCAGTTCTTC. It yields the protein CASSLRAGGYNEQFF.